The entry below describes one T cell receptor (beta chain). The data originate from a study of blood T cell repertoires in COVID-19. Study-wide context: The origin of the acute and convalescent COVID-19 samples was the United States, Italy and Spain. T cells, B-cell-depleted T cells, or PBMCs supplied cDNA or gDNA.

Germline assignment: CDR1 SGHRS and CDR2 YFSETQ. The CDR3 runs 16 residues. With 0 bases removed from V and 0 bases from J, the gap between germline ends came to 10 bases. Original analysis: For nucleated cells, counts were estimated from reference gene primer amplification. Here immunoSEQ multiplex PCR was the method, and the copy in TCRdb shows in-frame clones only, minus some. The V and J calls and clone size are taken from that table; D and trimming were inferred from the DNA. This sample yields more than 100,000 clones, of which approximately 80% are seen a single time; over 15% belongs to the top ten.

Input material: peripheral blood. This sequence was found in a woman in her 50s with acute or convalescent COVID-19. This rearrangement joins TRBV5-1 to TRBJ1-3; D gene unclear. Here the CDR3 DNA reads TGCGCCAGCAGCTTGGCTGGAGGGATCTCTGGAAACACCATATATTTT. Protein sequence: CASSLAGGISGNTIYF.